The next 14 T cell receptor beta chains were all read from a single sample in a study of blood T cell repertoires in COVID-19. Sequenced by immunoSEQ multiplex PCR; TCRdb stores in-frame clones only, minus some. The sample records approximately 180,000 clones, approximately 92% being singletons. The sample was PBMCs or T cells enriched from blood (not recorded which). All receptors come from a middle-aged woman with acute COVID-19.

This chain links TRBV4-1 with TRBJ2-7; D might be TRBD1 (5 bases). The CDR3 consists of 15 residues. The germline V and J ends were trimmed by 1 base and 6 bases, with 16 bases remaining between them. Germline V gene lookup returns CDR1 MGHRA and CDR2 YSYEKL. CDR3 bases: TGCGCCAGCAGCCAAGGCTTTACAAGGGGAAGCGAGCAGTACTTC. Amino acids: CASSQGFTRGSEQYF.

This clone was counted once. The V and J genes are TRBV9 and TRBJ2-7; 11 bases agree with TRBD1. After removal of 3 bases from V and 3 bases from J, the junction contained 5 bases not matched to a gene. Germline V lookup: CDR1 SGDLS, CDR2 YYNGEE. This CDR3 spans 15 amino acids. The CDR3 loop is CASSGPGTGGYEQYF. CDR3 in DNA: TGTGCCAGCAGCGGTCCCGGGACAGGGGGCTACGAGCAGTACTTC.

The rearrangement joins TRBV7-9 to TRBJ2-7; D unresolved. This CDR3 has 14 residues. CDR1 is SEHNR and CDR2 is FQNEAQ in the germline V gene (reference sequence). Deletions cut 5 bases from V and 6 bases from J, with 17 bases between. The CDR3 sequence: CASSPQRPDGEQYF. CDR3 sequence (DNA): TGTGCCAGCAGCCCACAGAGACCCGATGGCGAGCAGTACTTC.

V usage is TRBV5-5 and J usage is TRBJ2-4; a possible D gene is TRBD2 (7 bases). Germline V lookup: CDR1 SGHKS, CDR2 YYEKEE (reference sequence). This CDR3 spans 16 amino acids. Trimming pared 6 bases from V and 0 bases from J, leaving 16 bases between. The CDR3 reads CASTLGGDIAKNIQYF. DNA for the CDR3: TGTGCCAGCACATTGGGAGGGGACATAGCCAAAAACATTCAGTACTTC.

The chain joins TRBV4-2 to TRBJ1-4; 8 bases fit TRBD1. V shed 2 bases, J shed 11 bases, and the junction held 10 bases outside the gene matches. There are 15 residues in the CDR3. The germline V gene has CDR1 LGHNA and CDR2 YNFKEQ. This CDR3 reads CASSQKRQGAQKLFF. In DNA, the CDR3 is TGTGCCAGCAGCCAAAAACGCCAGGGGGCGCAGAAACTGTTTTTT.

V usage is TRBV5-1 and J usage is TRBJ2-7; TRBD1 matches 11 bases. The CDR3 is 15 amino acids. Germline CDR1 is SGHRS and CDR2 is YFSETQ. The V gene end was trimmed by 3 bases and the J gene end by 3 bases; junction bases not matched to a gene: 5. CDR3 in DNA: TGCGCCAGCAGCTCGGGACAGGGGGTTATCTACGAGCAGTACTTC. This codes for CASSSGQGVIYEQYF.

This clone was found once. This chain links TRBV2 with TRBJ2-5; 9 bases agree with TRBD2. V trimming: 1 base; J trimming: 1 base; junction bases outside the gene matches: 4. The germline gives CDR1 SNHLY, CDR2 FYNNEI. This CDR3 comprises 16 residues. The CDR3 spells CASSEVLLAGQETQYF. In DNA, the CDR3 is TGTGCCAGCAGTGAAGTCCTACTAGCGGGCCAAGAGACCCAGTACTTC. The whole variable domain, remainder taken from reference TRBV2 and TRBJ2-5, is EPEVTQTPSHQVTQMGQEVILRCVPISNHLYFYWYRQILGQKVEFLVSFYNNEISEKSEIFDDQFSVERPDGSNFTLKIRSTKLEDSAMYFCASSEVLLAGQETQYFGPGTRLLVL.

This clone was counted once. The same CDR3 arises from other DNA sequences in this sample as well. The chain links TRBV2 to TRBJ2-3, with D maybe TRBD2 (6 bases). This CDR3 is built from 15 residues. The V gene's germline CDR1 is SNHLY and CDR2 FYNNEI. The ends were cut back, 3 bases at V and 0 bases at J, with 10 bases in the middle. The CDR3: CASSEGGLSTDTQYF. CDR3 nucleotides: TGTGCCAGCAGTGAGGGGGGATTAAGCACAGATACGCAGTATTTT.

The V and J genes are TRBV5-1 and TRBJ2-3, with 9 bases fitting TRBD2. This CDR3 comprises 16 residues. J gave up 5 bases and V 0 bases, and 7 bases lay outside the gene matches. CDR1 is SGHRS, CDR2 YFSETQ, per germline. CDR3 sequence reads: CASSLGGGAGGDTQYF. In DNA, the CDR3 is TGCGCCAGCAGCTTGGGCGGGGGGGCCGGAGGAGATACGCAGTATTTT.

This chain's CDR3 is CASSITGGGYGYTF. In DNA, the CDR3 is TGTGCCAGCAGCATCACAGGGGGCGGCTATGGCTACACCTTC. The V gene is TRBV7-9, the J gene TRBJ1-2; 9 bases map to TRBD1. The V gene end was trimmed by 5 bases and the J gene end by 4 bases; junction bases not matched to a gene: 5. Germline V gives CDR1 SEHNR, CDR2 FQNEAQ (reference sequence). The CDR3 is made up of 14 amino acids.

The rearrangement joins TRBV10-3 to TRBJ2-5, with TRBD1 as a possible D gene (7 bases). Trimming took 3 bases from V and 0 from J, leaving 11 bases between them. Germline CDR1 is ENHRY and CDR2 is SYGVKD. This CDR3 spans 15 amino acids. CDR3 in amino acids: CAISDGGQYQETQYF. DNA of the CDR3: TGTGCCATCAGTGACGGGGGACAGTACCAAGAGACCCAGTACTTC.

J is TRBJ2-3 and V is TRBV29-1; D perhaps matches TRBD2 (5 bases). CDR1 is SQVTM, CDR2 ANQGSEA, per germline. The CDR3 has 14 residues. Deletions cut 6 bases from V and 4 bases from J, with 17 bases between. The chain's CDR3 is CSVAGVGVADTQYF. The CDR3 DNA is TGCAGCGTCGCAGGTGTCGGGGTCGCAGATACGCAGTATTTT.

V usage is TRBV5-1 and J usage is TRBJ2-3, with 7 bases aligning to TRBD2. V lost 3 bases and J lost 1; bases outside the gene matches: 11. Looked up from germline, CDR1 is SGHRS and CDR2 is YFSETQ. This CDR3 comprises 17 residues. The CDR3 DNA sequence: TGCGCCAGCAGCTCAGCTCCGGGGGGTGTGGGCACAGATACGCAGTATTTT. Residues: CASSSAPGGVGTDTQYF.

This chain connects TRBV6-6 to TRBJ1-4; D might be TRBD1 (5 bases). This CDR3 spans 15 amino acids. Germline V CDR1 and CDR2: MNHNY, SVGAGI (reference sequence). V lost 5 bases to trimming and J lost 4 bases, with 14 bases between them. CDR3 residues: CASSDNRRINEKLFF. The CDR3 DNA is TGTGCCAGCAGTGACAACAGGAGAATTAATGAAAAACTGTTTTTT.